This is a list of T cell receptor beta chains from one sample in a study of blood T cell repertoires in COVID-19. Sequenced by immunoSEQ multiplex PCR; TCRdb stores in-frame clones only, minus some. This table has 350,000 to 550,000 clones, roughly 89% appearing once. The sequenced sample was peripheral blood. Receptors were obtained from a woman aged 25-40 years with acute or convalescent COVID-19. The CDR3 runs from the conserved cysteine through the conserved F or W. D genes are given only for firm matches. Some rows mark clone size as missing; the rest say once, few, many or name a class of expanded clone.

TRBJ2-7 | . | TRBV20-1 | . | TGCAGTGCAAGCCTTGGGCTTGAGCAGTACTTC | CSASLGLEQYF
TRBJ2-3 | . | TRBV2 | . | TGTGCCAGCAGTGAAGCTAACACAGATACGCAGTATTTT | CASSEANTDTQYF
TRBJ2-1 | . | TRBV5-1 | TRBD2 | TGCGCCAGCAGCTTGGCAGCGGGGGGGCCCAATGAGCAGTTCTTC | CASSLAAGGPNEQFF
TRBJ1-4 | . | TRBV5-5 | . | TGTGCCAGCAGCTTGGGGACAGACGAAAAACTGTTTTTT | CASSLGTDEKLFF
TRBJ1-2 | . | TRBV2 | TRBD1 | TGTGCCAGCCGACAGGGAAACTATGGCTACACCTTC | CASRQGNYGYTF
TRBJ2-7 | . | TRBV2 | TRBD1 | TGTGCCAGCAGTAGGGCTTCGGACAGGGTCTACGAGCAGTACTTC | CASSRASDRVYEQYF
TRBJ2-3 | . | TRBV11-3 | TRBD1 | TGTGCCAGCAGTTACCGGGACAGCGACTTAGATACGCAGTATTTT | CASSYRDSDLDTQYF
TRBJ2-1 | . | TRBV24-1 | . | TGTGCCACCGGCCAGCTCCAGGGTGACAATGAGCAGTTCTTC | CATGQLQGDNEQFF
TRBJ1-3 | . | TRBV7-3 | . | TGTGCCAGCAGCTTAAACCTCGGGAACACCATATATTTT | CASSLNLGNTIYF
TRBJ2-2 | . | TRBV18 | TRBD2 | TGTGCCAGCTCACCCGGGACTAGAGACGCCGGGGAGCTGTTTTTT | CASSPGTRDAGELFF
TRBJ1-6 | . | TRBV4-2 | . | TGTGCCAGCAGCCAAGAGAATATCGGGGTAGGGAATTCACCCCTCCACTTT | CASSQENIGVGNSPLHF
TRBJ2-3 | . | TRBV10-3 | . | TGTGCCATCAGTGCCGGGGGAGGAAGCACAGATACGCAGTATTTT | CAISAGGGSTDTQYF
TRBJ1-1 | . | TRBV3-1/TRBV3-2 | . | TGTGCCAGCAGCCAGCGCGGGATCTCTAAGGGCACTGAAGCTTTCTTT | CASSQRGISKGTEAFF
TRBJ1-2 | . | TRBV15 | . | TGTGCCACCAGCAGAGATATCGGGAGCTATGGCTACACCTTC | CATSRDIGSYGYTF
TRBJ1-1 | . | TRBV12-3/TRBV12-4 | . | TGTGCCAGCAGTTTAGTGGGGGGAACTGAAGCTTTCTTT | CASSLVGGTEAFF
TRBJ2-2 | once | TRBV6-2/TRBV6-3 | TRBD2 | TGTGCCAGCAGTTACTACAGCGGGGGGGTAACCGGGGAGCTGTTTTTT | CASSYYSGGVTGELFF
TRBJ1-6 | . | TRBV18 | TRBD1 | TGTGCCAGCTCACCGACAGGGGGCAATAATTCACCCCTCCACTTT | CASSPTGGNNSPLHF
TRBJ2-3 | . | TRBV5-6 | . | TGTGCCAGCAGCTACTCCCGAGGGGGGACAGCGACCACAGATACGCAGTATTTT | CASSYSRGGTATTDTQYF
TRBJ1-2 | many | TRBV11-2 | . | TGTGCCAGCAGCTCGGTTTCTAACTATGGCTACACCTTC | CASSSVSNYGYTF
TRBJ1-6 | . | TRBV18 | . | TGTGCCAGCTCACCCCCACACCAACCTAATTCACCCCTCCACTTT | CASSPPHQPNSPLHF
TRBJ2-7 | . | TRBV5-6 | . | TGTGCCAGCAGCCGGTTTAGATATAGCTCCTACGAGCAGTACTTC | CASSRFRYSSYEQYF
TRBJ1-5 | . | TRBV4-1 | . | TGCGCCAGCAGCCAAGAAGGGGGGCCCCAGCATTTT | CASSQEGGPQHF
TRBJ2-3 | . | TRBV5-1 | . | TGCGCCAGCAGCTTGGGTCCAGGGGCAGATACGCAGTATTTT | CASSLGPGADTQYF
TRBJ1-3 | . | TRBV28 | . | TGTGCCAGCAGCTCCGGGGGGGAGACAGGAAGGATTAACACCATATATTTT | CASSSGGETGRINTIYF
TRBJ2-1 | . | TRBV7-8 | TRBD2 | TGTGCCAGCAGCTCTACCGGCTTAAGCGGGGGCCTAATCTACAATGAGCAGTTCTTC | CASSSTGLSGGLIYNEQFF
TRBJ1-5 | . | TRBV19 | . | TGTGCCAGTAGTTCAGATAGCACTAGGGCTAGCAATCAGCCCCAGCATTTT | CASSSDSTRASNQPQHF
TRBJ2-1 | . | TRBV6-5 | . | TGTGCCAGCAGTTTAGCGCCCGCTCCCCCCTACAATGAGCAGTTCTTC | CASSLAPAPPYNEQFF
TRBJ2-5 | . | TRBV5-6 | TRBD2 | TGTGCCAGCAGCTTGGGCTACCAGCGGAACGGGGGGGAGACCCAGTACTTC | CASSLGYQRNGGETQYF
TRBJ2-7 | . | TRBV9 | . | TGTGCCAGCAGCGTAGAGGGAGTATCGAGGGACGAGCAGTACTTC | CASSVEGVSRDEQYF
TRBJ1-2 | . | TRBV10-3 | . | TGTGCCATCAGGGCCCCGACTAACTATGGCTACACCTTC | CAIRAPTNYGYTF
TRBJ1-2 | once | TRBV18 | TRBD1 | TGTGCCAGCTCACCTCCGGGACAGGGGATGGTCGGCTACACCTTC | CASSPPGQGMVGYTF
TRBJ2-5 | once | TRBV4-1 | . | TGCGCCAGCAGCCGGACAATGGCGTACCAAGAGACCCAGTACTTC | CASSRTMAYQETQYF
TRBJ2-5 | . | TRBV5-1 | TRBD2 | TGCGCCAGCAGCGCGGGACTAGCGTCGCAGACCCAGTACTTC | CASSAGLASQTQYF
TRBJ2-5 | few | TRBV3-1/TRBV3-2 | . | TGTGCCAGCAGCCAGACTAGGTACCAAGAGACCCAGTACTTC | CASSQTRYQETQYF
TRBJ2-1 | . | TRBV25-1 | TRBD2 | TGTGCCAGCAGTACACCAGGGACTATGAGAAATGAGCAGTTCTTC | CASSTPGTMRNEQFF
TRBJ2-7 | . | TRBV2 | . | TGTGCCAGCAGTGAAGGGCTAGCTGTTATCTACTACGAGCAGTACTTC | CASSEGLAVIYYEQYF
TRBJ2-7 | . | TRBV18 | TRBD1 | TGTGCCAGCTCCTGGACAGGGGGCTTCGACGAGCAGTACTTC | CASSWTGGFDEQYF
TRBJ2-2 | . | TRBV7-6 | . | TGTGCCAGCAGCAGAGGAGAGGAAGACCCTCTCGGGGAGCTGTTTTTT | CASSRGEEDPLGELFF
TRBJ1-3 | . | TRBV28 | . | TGTGCCAGCAGTTTAGGGGGGGCTGGAAACACCATATATTTT | CASSLGGAGNTIYF
TRBJ2-7 | . | TRBV6-6 | . | TGTGCCAGCAGTTATTTGTCCAACCAGTACGAGCAGTACTTC | CASSYLSNQYEQYF
TRBJ2-2 | few | TRBV9 | TRBD1 | TGTGCCAGCAGTTATCCGGGACAGGGACCCGCGAACACCGGGGAGCTGTTTTTT | CASSYPGQGPANTGELFF
TRBJ1-4 | once | TRBV24-1 | TRBD1 | TGTGCCACCAGTGATTCGGGACAGGGGTTCTCTAATGAAAAACTGTTTTTT | CATSDSGQGFSNEKLFF
TRBJ2-5 | . | TRBV9 | . | TGTGCCAGCAGCGTTGAACAGGGTCAAGAGACCCAGTACTTC | CASSVEQGQETQYF
TRBJ1-2 | . | TRBV10-3 | TRBD1 | TGTGCCATCAGTGATGGGACAGGGAAAAGCTACACCTTC | CAISDGTGKSYTF
TRBJ2-7 | . | TRBV30 | . | TGTGCCTGGAGTGGAAACAGACAGGTTTTCTCCTACGAGCAGTACTTC | CAWSGNRQVFSYEQYF
TRBJ2-5 | . | TRBV5-8 | . | TGTGCCAGCAGCCCCCTCGACAGCCAAGAGACCCAGTACTTC | CASSPLDSQETQYF
TRBJ1-1 | . | TRBV30 | TRBD1 | TGTGCCTGGAGCGGACCGGGACAGGGAAGTTTAAGCACTGAAGCTTTCTTT | CAWSGPGQGSLSTEAFF
TRBJ2-1 | . | TRBV7-9 | . | TGTGCCAGCAGCCCACAGGGGCGCAGGGGGGCCAATGAGCAGTTCTTC | CASSPQGRRGANEQFF
TRBJ1-1 | . | TRBV13 | . | TGTGCCAGCAGCTTAGGCCCCGCCGGCACTGAAGCTTTCTTT | CASSLGPAGTEAFF